The 29 T cell receptor beta chains below come from one sample, sequenced in a study of cytomegalovirus exposure and HLA in healthy donors. Clones were read by immunoSEQ multiplex PCR, and TCRdb kept only the in-frame ones, dropping some. This table holds 150,000 to 200,000 clones, roughly 81% found once. What was sequenced was PBMCs. All receptors derive from a young woman in good health and CMV-seronegative.

This clone has a handful of counts. The chain links TRBV5-1 to TRBJ1-2, with D tentatively TRBD1 (5 bases). There are 14 residues in the CDR3. Germline V lookup: CDR1 SGHRS, CDR2 YFSETQ. Trimming shortened V by 2 bases and J by 10 bases, and 18 bases separated the two germline ends. CDR3 sequence (DNA): TGCGCCAGCAGCTTTCGGGCGGACAATCGAGCCTACACCTTC. Translated, it gives CASSFRADNRAYTF.

The V gene is TRBV30, the J gene TRBJ2-7; D uncertain. V shed 0 bases and J shed 7 bases, with 16 bases lying between them. From germline, CDR1 is GTSNPN and CDR2 SVGIG (reference sequence). The CDR3 has 14 amino acids. CDR3 sequence (DNA): TGTGCCTGGAGTGTACCTCCCCGATCGCGGGAGCAGTACTTC. Protein product: CAWSVPPRSREQYF. The variable domain in full, completed from reference TRBV30 and TRBJ2-7, reads SQTIHQWPATLVQPVGSPLSLECTVEGTSNPNLYWYRQAAGRGLQLLFYSVGIGQISSEVPQNLSASRPQDRQFILSSKKLLLSDSGFYLCAWSVPPRSREQYFGPGTRLTVT.

This clone appeared a few times. The rearrangement uses TRBV7-6 and TRBJ1-2, with TRBD1 matching over 11 bases. Germline V CDR1 and CDR2: SGHVS, FNYEAQ. V lost 3 bases and J lost 3; bases outside the gene matches: 0. The CDR3 covers 14 residues. CDR3 nucleotides: TGTGCCAGCAGCTTGGGACAGGGGGACTATGGCTACACCTTC. Translation: CASSLGQGDYGYTF.

J is TRBJ1-3 and V is TRBV5-4, with 9 nucleotides matching TRBD1. Trimming cost V 0 bases and J 8 bases; bases outside gene matches: 6. The CDR3 loop spans 15 amino acids. CDR1 SGHNT and CDR2 YYREEE come from the germline V gene (reference sequence). CDR3: CASSLEPGQGHTIYF. CDR3 coding DNA: TGTGCCAGCAGCTTGGAACCGGGACAGGGACACACCATATATTTT. The full variable domain, its missing parts supplied by reference TRBV5-4 and TRBJ1-3, is ETGVTQSPTHLIKTRGQQVTLRCSSQSGHNTVSWYQQALGQGPQFIFQYYREEENGRGNFPPRFSGLQFPNYSSELNVNALELDDSALYLCASSLEPGQGHTIYFGEGSWLTVV.

This chain joins TRBV15 and TRBJ2-5, with 12 bases lining up with TRBD2. V shed 1 base and J 4 bases; nucleotides not matched to a gene: 4. Germline V gene sequence: CDR1 LNHNV, CDR2 YYDKDF (reference sequence). The CDR3 has 16 residues. The CDR3 spells CATSRVLAGGGETQYF. DNA for the CDR3: TGTGCCACCAGCAGAGTACTAGCGGGAGGTGGAGAGACCCAGTACTTC.

V and J are TRBV4-1 and TRBJ1-4; D possibly corresponds to TRBD1 (5 bases). The CDR3 runs 15 residues. Germline CDR1 and CDR2: MGHRA and YSYEKL. V lost 6 bases and J 1 base, leaving 12 bases between the germline ends. The CDR3 nucleotides read TGCGCCAGCAGTTCATGGGGGGGAACTAATGAAAAACTGTTTTTT. As protein: CASSSWGGTNEKLFF.

The V and J genes are TRBV27 and TRBJ1-3; TRBD1 is a possible D gene (5 bases). V lost 6 bases and J 4 bases, leaving 10 bases between the germline ends. Germline V gives CDR1 MNHEY, CDR2 SMNVEV (reference sequence). The CDR3 loop spans 13 amino acids. DNA of the CDR3: TGTGCCAGCAGGGGAGGGGCCGGAAACACCATATATTTT. Its translation: CASRGGAGNTIYF.

This rearrangement joins TRBV27 to TRBJ1-1; TRBD1 matches 10 bases. Germline V gene data show CDR1 as MNHEY and CDR2 as SMNVEV (reference sequence). V lost 2 bases, J lost 4 bases, and 1 base stayed unmatched. The CDR3 loop spans 14 amino acids. The CDR3 nucleotides are TGTGCCAGCAGTTTACGGACAGGGGGCACTGAAGCTTTCTTT. Its translation: CASSLRTGGTEAFF.

The V gene is TRBV6-1, the J gene TRBJ2-5; D might be TRBD2 (7 bases). CDR1 MNHNS and CDR2 SASEGT come from the germline V gene. The CDR3 is 13 residues long. V shed 10 bases and J shed 5 bases, with 17 bases lying between them. DNA of the CDR3: TGTGCCACCGGGGGGCCCACCGGGGAGACCCAGTACTTC. It yields the protein CATGGPTGETQYF.

The chain carries TRBV25-1 and TRBJ2-3; no reliable D call. V was pared by 6 bases and J by 2 bases, with 9 bases between. CDR1 MGHDK and CDR2 SYGVNS come from the germline V gene. The CDR3 runs 13 residues. The CDR3 region has the DNA TGTGCCAGCAGAAGATTAGACACAGATACGCAGTATTTT. It is translated as CASRRLDTDTQYF.

The V call is TRBV19, the J call TRBJ2-5; 8 nucleotides align to TRBD1. Germline lookup yields CDR1 LNHDA and CDR2 SQIVND (reference sequence). V lost 5 bases, J lost 5 bases, and 7 bases stayed unmatched. The CDR3 length is 14 residues. The CDR3 region is CASSADRGSETQYF. The CDR3, as DNA: TGTGCCAGTAGTGCCGACAGGGGAAGCGAGACCCAGTACTTC.

Here the CDR3 reads CASSSLTLGNTIYF. The CDR3 DNA reads as TGCGCCAGCAGCTCCCTCACACTAGGAAACACCATATATTTT. The genes are TRBV5-1 and TRBJ1-3; the D is unclear. Germline CDR1 and CDR2: SGHRS and YFSETQ. This CDR3 region has 14 residues. V dropped 3 bases and J dropped 4 bases, with 11 bases sitting between them.

This clone was observed many times. V and J are TRBV5-1 and TRBJ2-5; 8 bases map to TRBD1. Germline-derived CDR1 and CDR2 are SGHRS and YFSETQ. V lost 5 bases and J lost 5; bases outside the gene matches: 5. The CDR3 has 13 residues. CDR3 in DNA: TGCGCCAGCAGTCAGGGGGCGGGGGAGACCCAGTACTTC. It translates to CASSQGAGETQYF.

This clone was detected a few times. V gene TRBV7-8 combines with J gene TRBJ1-4; 8 bases are shared with TRBD1. The CDR3 is made up of 14 amino acids. J gave up 8 bases and V 3 bases, and 5 bases lay outside the gene matches. From germline, CDR1 is SGHVS and CDR2 FQNEAQ. CDR3: CASSFSGQGEKLFF. CDR3 nucleotide sequence: TGTGCCAGCAGCTTTTCCGGACAGGGCGAAAAACTGTTTTTT.

The V gene is TRBV11-2, the J gene TRBJ2-3; TRBD2 might be the D (5 bases). The CDR3 contains 16 residues. CDR1 SGHAT and CDR2 FQNNGV come from the germline V gene. Trimming removed 4 bases from V and 2 bases from J, with 16 bases in between. CDR3 amino acids: CASSSYERTSTDTQYF. The CDR3 nucleotides read TGTGCCAGCAGCTCCTACGAGCGGACGTCCACAGATACGCAGTATTTT.

The V call is TRBV9, the J call TRBJ1-1, with a possible D match to TRBD1 (5 bases). The CDR3 extends over 14 amino acids. With 4 bases removed from V and 1 base from J, the gap between germline ends came to 11 bases. Germline V gene data show CDR1 as SGDLS and CDR2 as YYNGEE. The CDR3: CASSLLTGNTEAFF. The CDR3 DNA is TGTGCCAGCAGCCTTCTTACAGGGAACACTGAAGCTTTCTTT.

This sequence joins TRBV6-5 and TRBJ1-2; 9 nucleotides line up with TRBD1. This CDR3 region has 15 residues. Germline lookup yields CDR1 MNHEY and CDR2 SVGAGI. J was trimmed by 2 bases and V by 2 bases; bases with no gene match: 3. The CDR3 here is CASSYGTGQNYGYTF. CDR3 nucleotides: TGTGCCAGCAGTTACGGGACAGGGCAGAACTATGGCTACACCTTC.

This rearrangement joins TRBV6-1 to TRBJ1-1; D unclear. The germline V gene has CDR1 MNHNS and CDR2 SASEGT. Trimming left V 2 bases short and J 0 bases short, with 7 bases between. The CDR3 length is 14 residues. DNA of the CDR3: TGTGCCAGCAGTGAACCAGGCATGAACACTGAAGCTTTCTTT. It is translated as CASSEPGMNTEAFF.

This chain joins TRBV9 and TRBJ2-7, with 7 bases lining up with TRBD1. This CDR3 is built from 15 residues. The germline V gene encodes CDR1 SGDLS and CDR2 YYNGEE. The V and J ends lost 1 base and 3 bases, in that order; junction bases with no gene match: 7. In DNA form, the CDR3 reads TGTGCCAGCAGCGTATCCGGGACAGCGGTCTACGAGCAGTACTTC. Protein sequence: CASSVSGTAVYEQYF.

This chain links TRBV20-1 with TRBJ2-7; D gene unclear. The CDR3 totals 11 residues. Deletions cut 6 bases from V and 3 bases from J, with 9 bases between. Germline V lookup: CDR1 DFQATT, CDR2 SNEGSKA (reference sequence). The CDR3, as DNA: TGCAGTGCGGGCCCCCGCTACGAGCAGTACTTC. It encodes CSAGPRYEQYF.

The V call is TRBV30, the J call TRBJ2-7, with 8 bases lining up with TRBD2. V was pared by 0 bases and J by 2 bases, with 6 bases of the junction left unmatched. The CDR3 is 15 amino acids. From germline, CDR1 is GTSNPN and CDR2 SVGIG (reference sequence). CDR3 DNA: TGTGCCTGGAGTGTACGATTAGCGGGGACCTACGAGCAGTACTTC. As protein: CAWSVRLAGTYEQYF.

This clone was detected only once. The chain employs TRBV7-9 and TRBJ2-7, with TRBD2 matching 11 bases. CDR3 length equals 17 residues. Germline-derived CDR1 and CDR2 are SEHNR and FQNEAQ (reference sequence). The junction had 9 bases not matched to a gene; V was cut back by 0 bases and J by 5 bases. CDR3 sequence reads: CASSLALTSGERNEQYF. In DNA, the CDR3 is TGTGCCAGCAGCTTAGCCTTGACTAGCGGGGAGAGGAACGAGCAGTACTTC.

The chain has TRBV28 and TRBJ1-2; maybe TRBD1 (5 bases). The CDR3 extends over 14 amino acids. Trimming took off 5 bases at V and 4 bases at J, with 14 bases between the two ends. In germline, CDR1 is MDHEN, CDR2 SYDVKM. The CDR3 reads CASSPGGGPYGYTF. CDR3 nucleotides: TGTGCCAGCAGTCCGGGGGGAGGCCCCTATGGCTACACCTTC.

The chain has TRBV30 and TRBJ2-7; TRBD1 agrees at 7 bases. Looked up from germline, CDR1 is GTSNPN and CDR2 is SVGIG (reference sequence). CDR3 length: 12 residues. The V and J ends lost 3 bases and 6 bases, in that order; junction bases with no gene match: 5. CDR3 protein: CAWSPTGIEQYF. Here the CDR3 DNA reads TGTGCCTGGAGCCCGACAGGGATCGAGCAGTACTTC.

J is TRBJ2-6 and V is TRBV6-5, with D maybe TRBD1 (5 bases). Trimming took off 4 bases at V and 2 bases at J, with 9 bases between the two ends. Germline CDR1 is MNHEY and CDR2 is SVGAGI. The CDR3 has 15 residues. The CDR3 nucleotides are TGTGCCAGCAGTTTCGACAGTGCTGGGGCCAACGTCCTGACTTTC. Translation gives CASSFDSAGANVLTF.

The chain links TRBV5-4 to TRBJ2-6, with TRBD1 matching over 12 bases. This CDR3 contains 18 residues. In germline, CDR1 is SGHNT, CDR2 YYREEE (reference sequence). V trimming: 4 bases; J trimming: 3 bases; junction bases outside the gene matches: 8. CDR3 nucleotides: TGTGCCAGCAGCGACCGGGACAGGGGGCTAGGTGGGGCCAACGTCCTGACTTTC. Its translation is CASSDRDRGLGGANVLTF.

J is TRBJ2-7 and V is TRBV2; 9 positions agree with TRBD1. The germline CDR1 and CDR2 sequences are SNHLY and FYNNEI. The CDR3 is 17 residues long. Losses at the gene ends were 0 bases for V and 4 bases for J; bases not matched to a gene: 10. The CDR3: CASSEAGQGTGRYEQYF. The CDR3 DNA is TGTGCCAGCAGTGAAGCGGGACAGGGAACGGGAAGATACGAGCAGTACTTC. Full variable domain (remainder filled in from reference TRBV2 and TRBJ2-7): EPEVTQTPSHQVTQMGQEVILRCVPISNHLYFYWYRQILGQKVEFLVSFYNNEISEKSEIFDDQFSVERPDGSNFTLKIRSTKLEDSAMYFCASSEAGQGTGRYEQYFGPGTRLTVT.

The chain carries TRBV28 and TRBJ1-2; D is ambiguous. Germline V gene sequence: CDR1 MDHEN, CDR2 SYDVKM. The length of the CDR3 is 15 residues. V was trimmed by 5 bases and J by 0 bases, leaving 13 bases between them. The CDR3 DNA reads as TGTGCCAGCAGTCAAACCGGGAACCCTAACTATGGCTACACCTTC. Its translation: CASSQTGNPNYGYTF.

The chain couples TRBV9 to TRBJ1-4; no clear D. Trimming removed 0 bases from V and 0 bases from J, with 12 bases in between. Germline V lookup: CDR1 SGDLS, CDR2 YYNGEE. The CDR3 covers 17 residues. The CDR3 loop is CASSVASGAPTNEKLFF. CDR3 DNA: TGTGCCAGCAGCGTAGCCTCGGGAGCCCCAACTAATGAAAAACTGTTTTTT.